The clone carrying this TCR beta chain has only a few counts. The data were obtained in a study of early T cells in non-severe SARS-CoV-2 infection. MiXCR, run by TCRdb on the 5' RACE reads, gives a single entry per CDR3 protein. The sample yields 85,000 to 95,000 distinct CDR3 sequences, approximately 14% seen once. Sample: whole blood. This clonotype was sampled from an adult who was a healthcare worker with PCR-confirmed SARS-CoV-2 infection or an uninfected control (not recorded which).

CDR3 amino acids: CASSRDRRFGYTF. Written as DNA, the CDR3 is TGTGCCAGCAGCCGGGACAGGCGTTTTGGCTACACCTTC. The rearrangement links TRBV12-3 or TRBV12-4 to TRBJ1-2; 8 nucleotides match TRBD1. V lost 6 bases to trimming and J lost 7 bases; unmatched junction nucleotides: 7. The CDR3 has 13 amino acids.